The 25 T cell receptor beta chains presented below share a single source sample, sequenced in a study of blood T cell repertoires in COVID-19. Measured with immunoSEQ multiplex PCR; TCRdb has only the in-frame clones, and not every one. This table holds about 190,000 clones, nearly 90% found once. Sequencing was performed on peripheral blood. The receptors were gathered from a man aged 50 to 60 with acute or convalescent COVID-19.

The chain combines TRBV5-1 with TRBJ2-5, with 14 positions matching TRBD2. The CDR3 loop spans 18 amino acids. Germline trimming cut 0 bases from V and 5 bases from J; bases unmatched to any gene: 9. The V gene's germline CDR1 is SGHRS and CDR2 YFSETQ. CDR3 in amino acids: CASSLGSTSGGAQETQYF. The CDR3, as DNA: TGCGCCAGCAGCTTGGGATCGACTAGCGGGGGGGCCCAGGAGACCCAGTACTTC.

The chain couples TRBV28 to TRBJ2-3, with 11 bases matching TRBD2. V shed 8 bases and J 2 bases; nucleotides not matched to a gene: 3. This CDR3 region has 14 residues. Looked up from germline, CDR1 is MDHEN and CDR2 is SYDVKM. Here the CDR3 reads CASLSGGVTDTQYF. The CDR3 region has the DNA TGTGCCAGCCTTAGCGGGGGGGTCACAGATACGCAGTATTTT.

V gene TRBV15 combines with J gene TRBJ2-4; 9 bases are shared with TRBD2. Germline trimming cut 0 bases from V and 9 bases from J; bases unmatched to any gene: 9. The germline gives CDR1 LNHNV, CDR2 YYDKDF (reference sequence). The CDR3 is 16 residues long. The CDR3 sequence: CATSRDRSGRWGIQYF. CDR3 nucleotides: TGTGCCACCAGCAGAGATCGAAGCGGGAGGTGGGGCATTCAGTACTTC.

The V call is TRBV30, the J call TRBJ1-1; TRBD1 aligns across 9 bases. The germline V gene has CDR1 GTSNPN and CDR2 SVGIG (reference sequence). V was clipped by 5 bases and J by 7 bases; unmatched bases: 8. This CDR3 contains 13 residues. CDR3 bases: TGTGCCTGGGCCCCTGACAGGGGGAGTGAAGCTTTCTTT. Translated, it gives CAWAPDRGSEAFF.

J is TRBJ2-7 and V is TRBV19, with a weak D call TRBD1 (5 bases). There are 15 residues in the CDR3. V shed 4 bases and J shed 0 bases, with 13 bases lying between them. Germline loops: CDR1 LNHDA, CDR2 SQIVND (reference sequence). The CDR3 reads CASSRGFGSSYEQYF. The CDR3 region has the DNA TGTGCCAGTAGTAGGGGCTTCGGCAGCTCCTACGAGCAGTACTTC.

The chain combines TRBV5-6 with TRBJ2-1; TRBD2 matches at 13 bases. V dropped 2 bases and J dropped 7; count of bases not matched to a gene: 3. Germline V gene lookup returns CDR1 SGHDT and CDR2 YYEEEE. The CDR3 consists of 15 residues. CDR3 in DNA: TGTGCCAGCAGCTTCACTAGCGGGAGGGGAAATGAGCAGTTCTTC. This translates into CASSFTSGRGNEQFF.

The V call is TRBV7-2, the J call TRBJ2-7; no firm D call. Trimming shortened V by 1 base and J by 3 bases, and 10 bases separated the two germline ends. The CDR3 length is 14 residues. Looked up from germline, CDR1 is SGHTA and CDR2 is FQGNSA. This chain's CDR3 is CASSLVAFDYEQYV. DNA of the CDR3: TGTGCCAGCAGCTTAGTGGCCTTCGACTACGAGCAGTACGTC.

This clone has a handful of counts. CDR3 loop: CASSFKTGGDQPQHF. CDR3 nucleotide sequence: TGTGCCAGCAGCTTCAAGACAGGGGGCGATCAGCCCCAGCATTTT. The chain recombines TRBV7-2 with TRBJ1-5; 10 bases fit TRBD1. Unmatched junction bases numbered 4, after V lost 3 bases and J lost 5 bases. The CDR3 sequence is 15 residues long. CDR1 and CDR2 (germline): SGHTA, FQGNSA. Full variable domain (rest looked up from reference TRBV7-2 and TRBJ1-5): GAGVSQSPSNKVTEKGKDVELRCDPISGHTALYWYRQSLGQGLEFLIYFQGNSAPDKSGLPSDRFSAERTGGSVSTLTIQRTQQEDSAVYLCASSFKTGGDQPQHFGDGTRLSIL.

The CDR3 bases are TGTGCCAGCAACCTCGGGACAGGGGGACCCCTCCACTTT. Encoded protein: CASNLGTGGPLHF. The J gene is TRBJ1-6, the V gene TRBV27, with 11 bases that match TRBD1. The J segment lost 12 bases and the V segment lost 7 bases, leaving 5 bases of the junction unmatched. The germline V gene encodes CDR1 MNHEY and CDR2 SMNVEV (reference sequence). The CDR3 is made up of 13 amino acids.

The chain carries TRBV19 and TRBJ2-5; 13 positions agree with TRBD2. There are 15 residues in the CDR3. V trimming: 3 bases; J trimming: 6 bases; junction bases outside the gene matches: 4. The V gene's germline CDR1 is LNHDA and CDR2 SQIVND (reference sequence). Here the CDR3 DNA reads TGTGCCAGTAGTATCTGGACTAGCGGGAGCAAGACCCAGTACTTC. It is translated as CASSIWTSGSKTQYF.

The CDR3, as DNA: TGTGCCAGCAGCCTGGACTCAATGGGTGAAAAACTGTTTTTT. It encodes CASSLDSMGEKLFF. V usage is TRBV28 and J usage is TRBJ1-4, with D hard to call. CDR1 is MDHEN, CDR2 SYDVKM, per germline. V lost 6 bases and J 7 bases, leaving 15 bases between the germline ends. The CDR3 is 14 residues long.

This sequence joins TRBV5-8 and TRBJ2-3; TRBD1 matches 8 bases. The junction had 15 bases not matched to a gene; V was cut back by 3 bases and J by 9 bases. The CDR3 is 16 residues long. Looked up from germline, CDR1 is SGHTS and CDR2 is YDEGEE. The CDR3 nucleotides read TGTGCCAGCAGCTCGGGGACAGGAGGGGCTAGGGTCACGCAGTATTTT. It yields the protein CASSSGTGGARVTQYF.

Only one count was recorded for this clone. The chain couples TRBV30 to TRBJ2-5; TRBD2 matches at 12 bases. The CDR3 totals 14 residues. J gave up 5 bases and V 5 bases, and 6 bases lay outside the gene matches. Germline lookup yields CDR1 GTSNPN and CDR2 SVGIG (reference sequence). The CDR3 reads CAWSGGTSGETQYF. In nucleotides, the CDR3 is TGTGCCTGGTCGGGTGGGACTAGCGGGGAGACCCAGTACTTC.

This chain links TRBV19 with TRBJ2-7; perhaps TRBD1 as D (6 bases). Trimming removed 5 bases from V and 2 bases from J, with 10 bases in between. CDR1 and CDR2 from the germline V gene are LNHDA and SQIVND (reference sequence). CDR3 length: 13 residues. CDR3 DNA: TGTGCCAGTAGTCCGGGACATACCTACGAGCAGTACTTC. As protein: CASSPGHTYEQYF.

This clone was observed a few times. The rearrangement joins TRBV7-9 to TRBJ1-1; 8 nucleotides line up with TRBD1. Trimming took 8 bases from V and 2 from J; bases not matched to a gene: 10. Germline V gene sequence: CDR1 SEHNR, CDR2 FQNEAQ (reference sequence). The length of the CDR3 is 15 residues. CDR3 DNA sequence: TGTGCCAGCGGGACGGGAGGACAGGGAAACACTGAAGCTTTCTTT. Its protein product is CASGTGGQGNTEAFF.

The chain joins TRBV14 to TRBJ1-2, with D possibly matching TRBD1 (6 bases). CDR1 SGHDN and CDR2 FVKESK come from the germline V gene. The length of the CDR3 is 17 residues. Trimming left V 1 base short and J 9 bases short, with 24 bases between. Written as DNA, the CDR3 is TGTGCCAGCAGCCAAGGAACAGGGTATCCAGATGACATTCGCTACACCTTC. Translation: CASSQGTGYPDDIRYTF.

CDR3 DNA: TGTGCCAGCAGCCCGACAGGGTCAACTAATGAAAAACTGTTTTTT. Amino acids: CASSPTGSTNEKLFF. The chain links TRBV28 to TRBJ1-4; 7 bases map to TRBD1. The CDR3 contains 15 residues. V shed 6 bases and J 0 bases; nucleotides not matched to a gene: 4. From germline, CDR1 is MDHEN and CDR2 SYDVKM.

This clone was counted once. The chain carries TRBV10-3 and TRBJ2-7; tentatively, D is TRBD2 (6 bases). CDR1 is ENHRY and CDR2 is SYGVKD in the germline V gene. The length of the CDR3 is 14 residues. With 6 bases removed from V and 6 bases from J, the gap between germline ends came to 18 bases. The CDR3: CAISAGTPLGEQYF. In DNA, the CDR3 is TGTGCCATCAGCGCCGGGACTCCTTTGGGCGAGCAGTACTTC.

This chain uses TRBV28 with TRBJ2-2, with 7 bases identical to TRBD1. The CDR3 loop spans 15 amino acids. V was pared by 6 bases and J by 6 bases, with 10 bases of the junction left unmatched. Per the germline V gene, CDR1 is MDHEN and CDR2 is SYDVKM. CDR3 DNA: TGTGCCAGCAGCTCAGCGACAGGGTGGGCCGGGGAGCTGTTTTTT. It yields the protein CASSSATGWAGELFF.

This rearrangement joins TRBV28 to TRBJ1-1; 9 positions match TRBD1. Per germline, CDR1 MDHEN and CDR2 SYDVKM. V shed 3 bases, J shed 3 bases, and the junction held 11 bases outside the gene matches. The CDR3 has 17 residues. In nucleotides, the CDR3 is TGTGCCAGCAGTTTGGGGGTAGACAGGGGGATCCACACTGAAGCTTTCTTT. This codes for CASSLGVDRGIHTEAFF. Full variable domain (rest looked up from reference TRBV28 and TRBJ1-1): DVKVTQSSRYLVKRTGEKVFLECVQDMDHENMFWYRQDPGLGLRLIYFSYDVKMKEKGDIPEGYSVSREKKERFSLILESASTNQTSMYLCASSLGVDRGIHTEAFFGQGTRLTVV.

In its sample, this clone was seen a few times. The gene calls are TRBV6-1 and TRBJ2-5; 8 nucleotides agree with TRBD1. Unmatched junction bases numbered 3, after V lost 1 base and J lost 2 bases. Looked up from germline, CDR1 is MNHNS and CDR2 is SASEGT. This CDR3 has 15 amino acids. CDR3 DNA sequence: TGTGCCAGCAGTGAAGGGGACAGGAATCAAGAGACCCAGTACTTC. This codes for CASSEGDRNQETQYF.

The genes are TRBV11-2 and TRBJ2-5, with a tentative D call TRBD1 (6 bases). Trimming took 5 bases from V and 5 from J, leaving 21 bases between them. Germline CDR1 SGHAT, CDR2 FQNNGV. This CDR3 has 16 residues. In DNA, the CDR3 is TGTGCCAGCAGCCCCCCCCCAAACAGGGTTATGGAGACCCAGTACTTC. Amino acid sequence: CASSPPPNRVMETQYF.

The genes are TRBV7-9 and TRBJ2-3; 8 bases are a match to TRBD2. J lost 0 bases, V lost 6 bases, and 8 bases had no gene match. The CDR3 totals 16 residues. Germline assignment: CDR1 SEHNR and CDR2 FQNEAQ (reference sequence). CDR3 region: CASRAQLAVSTDTQYF. The DNA for the CDR3 is TGTGCCAGCAGGGCCCAACTAGCGGTTAGCACAGATACGCAGTATTTT. Full variable domain (remainder filled in from reference TRBV7-9 and TRBJ2-3): DTGVSQNPRHKITKRGQNVTFRCDPISEHNRLYWYRQTLGQGPEFLTYFQNEAQLEKSRLLSDRFSAERPKGSFSTLEIQRTEQGDSAMYLCASRAQLAVSTDTQYFGPGTRLTVL.

The chain carries TRBV18 and TRBJ1-5; D perhaps matches TRBD1 (6 bases). Trimming took off 4 bases at V and 11 bases at J, with 12 bases between the two ends. CDR3 length: 12 residues. Germline values: CDR1 KGHSH, CDR2 LQKENI. Written as DNA, the CDR3 is TGTGCCAGCTCACTCCCGGGGGGCACCCAGCATTTT. It yields the protein CASSLPGGTQHF.

This clone was recorded only once. The chain joins TRBV9 to TRBJ2-1; no clear D gene. Trimming shortened V by 4 bases and J by 1 base, and 12 bases separated the two germline ends. Looked up from germline, CDR1 is SGDLS and CDR2 is YYNGEE. This CDR3 is 15 amino acids long. CDR3 DNA sequence: TGTGCCAGCAGCTTCACAGCTTTATCCTACAATGAGCAGTTCTTC. Encoded protein: CASSFTALSYNEQFF. The full variable domain, its missing parts supplied by reference TRBV9 and TRBJ2-1, is DSGVTQTPKHLITATGQRVTLRCSPRSGDLSVYWYQQSLDQGLQFLIQYYNGEERAKGNILERFSAQQFPDLHSELNLSSLELGDSALYFCASSFTALSYNEQFFGPGTRLTVL.